This T cell receptor beta chain appears in the sequencing data of a study of cytomegalovirus exposure and HLA in healthy donors (dated by TCRdb to between 2016 and 2019). With regard to the full study: An earlier analysis of roughly 630 of the donors reported 250 to 300 Gb of sequence data and 100 million to 140 million unique TCR beta sequences from roughly 200 million T cells. Genome-wide SNP genotypes for about 60% of the roughly 670 donors were used in a later genetic analysis, which treated that subset as a discovery cohort. The study aimed to test whether signatures of past pathogen exposure could be identified by cataloging public T cell receptors. Class I and class II HLA loci were covered by the typing at four-digit resolution. The number of typed donors differed by locus: 629-630 for A, B, C, DRB1 and DQB1; some 540 for DQA1; 606 for DPA1; and 400 to 480 for DPB1. On average, about 240,000 unique TCR beta nucleotide sequences were sequenced per donor among some 430 genotyped donors of the cohort, with roughly 18% of those sequences being non-productive. Using immunosequencing, the study profiled T cell repertoires from roughly 650 subjects and related those repertoires to cytomegalovirus serostatus. Donor age, sex, ethnicity and CMV serostatus were collected together with the repertoire data. To study patterns of TCR occurrence, a later analysis re-analyzed previously published TCR beta repertoires from 650 to 750 donors and added high-resolution HLA genotyping. The genetic ancestry cluster associated with self-reported Caucasian donors included around four fifths of the roughly 400 genotyped donors. An earlier analysis of 450 to 750 of the donors used high-throughput TCR beta sequencing to judge whether each TCR beta V gene segment behaved as functional or pseudogenic. Every repertoire in the discovery cohort had been generated on one and the same sequencing platform. Four or five DR-DQ haplotypes were handled as single units for association and clustering because linkage in the cohort was strong. In addition to the first cohort of 650 to 750 subjects, a separate validation cohort of under 150 different subjects was used. In the later analysis, no new phenotypic data were used to find candidate immune exposures; instead, reliance was placed on TCR beta sequences and their occurrence across donors. To predict cytomegalovirus infection status, the study brought together high-throughput TCR immunosequencing, statistical association of individual TCRs with disease status, and machine learning. Roughly 300 gigabases of sequencing data and approximately 84 million unique TCR sequences were included in an early release covering roughly 700 HLA-typed donors.

On this clone: The antigen it binds to is not known. No base quality information exists; no much larger clone differs at one position.

In total, about 650 healthy bone marrow donors made up the cohort. Cohort members were all nominally healthy when sampled, although unrecorded immune exposures were likely present. The donor tested CMV seropositive, placing the donor among the 290 or so seropositive members of the cohort. Each donor provided a peripheral blood sample, and peripheral blood mononuclear cells were used for TCR beta sequencing. Genomic DNA was extracted from the blood cell samples with the Qiagen DNeasy Blood Extraction Kit. The CDR3 runs 15 residues from the cysteine to the phenylalanine. The DNA shown is the 45-base CDR3, in frame from base 1. Reading the germline V gene gives CDR1 LGHNA and CDR2 YSLEER. V is shortened by 0 bases, J by 1 base, and the region joining them spans 10 bases. Libraries were constructed by the immunoSEQ multiplex PCR assay. The multiplex PCR relied on a mix of 60 forward primers for TCR Vbeta segments and 13 reverse primers for TCR Jbeta segments. Amplification of the CDR3 region of rearranged TCR beta genes was performed with a multiplex PCR assay on genomic DNA. Amplified TCR beta libraries were sequenced as 87-base-pair reads on the Illumina HiSeq System. On the study's bioinformatics: A later analysis tallied 80 million to 95 million unique TCR beta chains across the 640 or so repertoires, and approximately 12 million of those chains were shared by two or more donors. Raw reads were error-corrected and collapsed into unique sequences with a nearest-neighbor algorithm that merged closely related sequences to remove PCR and sequencing errors. Alignment of CDR3 sequences to IMGT reference sequences was used to assign V, D and J gene segments. For a sequence to be retained, a match of at least six nucleotides to both a V gene segment and a J gene segment was required. Rearrangements were called productive when the CDR3 lacked stop codons and stayed in frame with V and J; all others were non-productive. CDR3 was defined by IMGT convention, running from the second conserved V-encoded cysteine to the conserved J-encoded phenylalanine. The earlier analysis of about 590 of the donors excluded sequences that lacked an unambiguous match to a single V gene segment. An earlier analysis of approximately 590 of the donors called V segments functional above 56.7% productive rearrangements and segregating when the between-donor standard deviation exceeded 5%. A statistical classification framework was built to diagnose cytomegalovirus status from the catalog of TCR beta chain sequences. In a later analysis, TCR nucleotide sequences were compared against IMGT/GENE-DB human TR gene sequences so that V and J genes could be assigned. A later analysis assigned CDR3 sequences and most-parsimonious VDJ recombination scenarios with the TCRdist pipeline. In a later analysis, each TCR beta chain was defined by its CDR3 amino acid sequence together with its V-gene family, and reads lacking a unique V-gene family were excluded. In a later analysis, 450 to 600 highly shared, low-generation-probability nucleotide sequences were removed to address suspected cross-contamination and a sequencing artifact. In a later analysis, a clonal expansion index was calculated for each public chain from normalized within-repertoire ranks of inferred template counts. A later analysis computed generation probabilities with a VDJ recombination model fitted to out-of-frame rearrangements, and checked the results against IGoR. In a later analysis, hypergeometric tests were used to score TCR-TCR, TCR-HLA and TCR-CMV co-occurrence, with a repertoire-size bias correction applied to TCR pairs. False discovery rates were estimated in a later analysis by permuting HLA or CMV assignments 20 times. In a later analysis, co-occurring TCRs were grouped with DBSCAN, and TCRdist sequence similarity was added when clustering was performed within HLA-allele-positive subsets. Repertoires with fewer than 30,000 or more than 120,000 public chains, plus five repertoires with anomalous nucleotide sharing, were excluded from co-occurrence clustering. TCRdb's version of the immuneACCESS table is confined to in-frame rearrangements and falls short of the full clone set. An unresolved V gene accounts for under half of the shortfall where checked; the remainder is of unknown origin. V and J calls and clone size are given by that table; D and trimming were obtained from the DNA. Counted in this sample were some 150,000 clones; 55% to 80% of them appeared once. Around 7.1% of the sample comes from the top ten.

Overall study results and their limits: According to the authors, the approach could potentially be generalized to other disease states and immunological phenotypes. For the cohort, immune exposure information was limited to CMV serostatus. In a later genetic analysis, fewer N-insertions in productive TCRs were reported among donors in an Asian-associated ancestry cluster than the roughly 700-donor mean. An association between a missense DCLRE1C variant and V-gene and J-gene trimming of TCR beta chains was found in a later genetic analysis and replicated in an independent cohort. Three of the identified cytomegalovirus-associated TCR beta chains were confirmed in vitro to be specific for cytomegalovirus antigens. The classifier was reported to diagnose cytomegalovirus status with high specificity and sensitivity in both the original and validation cohorts. According to a later analysis, most CMV-associated TCR beta chains appeared to be HLA-restricted, and the HLA associations seemed to be driven largely by CMV exposure. When HLA alleles, especially DR and DQ, strongly co-occurred, attributing TCR associations to individual alleles was difficult. The presence/absence analyses assumed that sequencing depth was roughly uniform across donors, and that assumption may not be true. Compared with equally common non-associated chains, HLA-associated TCR beta chains in a later analysis were more clonally expanded and had lower generation probabilities. The cohort was sequenced for TCR beta chains only, and without alpha or paired-chain data the features that could be detected were limited. A later analysis associated 15,000 to 20,000 TCR beta sequences with specific HLA alleles at a false discovery rate of 0.05. Correlated functional status among segregating V segments might be attributable to linkage disequilibrium, but an unknown experimental factor could not be ruled out. According to a later analysis, parvovirus B19, influenza, CMV and Epstein-Barr virus appeared linked to several top co-occurrence clusters. The study listed 164 TCR beta chains as associated with cytomegalovirus. Because the 87-base-pair reads could not distinguish some IMGT-functional V segments, including TRBV6-2 and TRBV6-3, those segments were excluded. The earlier analysis of approximately 560 of the donors excluded some 15 rarely observed V segments, including chromosome 9 orphons, because counts were too low. A further reported finding was that TCR beta sequences accurately predicted the HLA-A and HLA-B alleles for most subjects in the first cohort. An earlier analysis of approximately 530 of the donors showed that most TCR beta V segments appeared in productive rearrangements either about 87% or about 30% of the time, which broadly matched IMGT annotations. Because HLA typing was unavailable for some donors at each locus, only the typed subset was used in association tests. A group of highly shared sequence variants was considered likely to be a technical artifact of the sequencing pipeline. In a later analysis, TCR association rates were found to vary across HLA loci, with the most associated TCRs seen for DRB1 alleles and the fewest for HLA-C alleles. While some public TCRs were present in many individuals, most TCR sequences turned up only very rarely across donors.

The chain couples TRBV4-3 to TRBJ2-7; a confident D gene designation cannot be given. The TCR comes from an older woman in good health and CMV-seropositive. The sequenced material came from PBMCs. The DNA sequence reads TGCGCCAGCAGCCAAGAACCGAGTCTATCCTACGAGCAGTACTTC. The encoded protein is CASSQEPSLSYEQYF.